What follows is one T cell receptor (beta chain) and its context. Its antigen remains undetermined. No per-base quality is available; no much larger clone lies one base away. A single peripheral blood draw of 90 to 150 mL on average was collected from each donor into heparinised tubes. Naive, central memory, regulatory and stem cell-like memory CD4+ T cells were sorted on a BD FACSAria II using a panel including CD45RO, CCR7, CD25, CD127, CD95 and CD27. Every sorted population had a purity above 95%. PBMCs were separated immediately by Lymphoprep density gradient centrifugation and were stained directly, without being cultured. So that batch effects would be minimized, each experiment stained and sorted samples in pairs, pairing one healthy donor with one patient. The sample comes from a study of beta chain features in type 1 diabetes (dated by TCRdb to 2016 to 2019). Study-wide context: No differences in mean age, gender distribution, total cell number or subset yield were found between patients and healthy donors. A total of around 110,000,000 sorted cells were examined across all samples, and RNA yield correlated strongly with the number of cells per subset. In the study, TCRB repertoires of sorted circulating CD4+ T cell subsets from recently diagnosed type 1 diabetes patients were compared with those of matched healthy donors. Regulatory and stem cell-like memory subsets were obtained from only 8 patients and roughly 8 healthy donors, while naive and central memory subsets were obtained from all 30 or so donors.

The entire amount of isolated RNA was reverse transcribed using the High Capacity cDNA Reverse Transcription Kit, so the sequenced TCRB transcripts were expressed ones. Deep immunoSEQ sequencing was performed on naive, central memory and regulatory T cell samples, with an average of roughly 3.3 million total reads per sample. Sorted cells were lysed in RLT buffer, and RNA was extracted using DNase-treated RNeasy Micro or Mini kits according to cell number. To prevent cross-contamination, each cell subset was processed individually, whereas patient and healthy donor samples were processed jointly. TCRB sequences were amplified from cDNA with the immunoSEQ multiplex PCR, producing 87-bp fragments spanning the CDR3 region. Sequencing of the amplicons was done on the Illumina HiSeq platform. The original pipeline was this. PCR bias was computationally corrected using synthetic template baselines, reads within Hamming distance 2 were collapsed, and singletons that could not be merged were discarded. Reads were aligned against IMGT to assign V, D and J genes, CDR3 length and insertions or deletions at six rearrangement sites. Within each subset, clonotype counts were normalized to the number of sorted cells before true diversity and Gini coefficients were calculated with the tcR R package. Repertoire sharing was quantified using the overlap coefficient calculated on TCRB nucleotide sequences. Out-of-frame TCRB sequences from naive cells were analyzed to stand in for the pre-selection repertoire. TCRdb limited this immuneACCESS table to in-frame rearrangements with V and J called. A share of clones is missing; checked studies link under half to unresolved V genes, and the rest is unexplained. V, J and clone size are those of that table, while D and trimming were read from the DNA. The sample table lists roughly 230,000 clones, 9.6% of them with a count of one. The ten most abundant clones make up 0.034% of the sample.

Study-wide conclusions, independent of this receptor: Shorter templates might be favored by PCR, yet because patient and control samples were amplified and corrected together, any such skew would affect both groups equally. In all four CD4+ subsets, TCRB CDR3 length was moderately but significantly shorter in type 1 diabetes patients. Because cDNA was sequenced instead of genomic DNA, highly expressing activated cells could be over-represented, though the groups showed no difference in activation or CD3 levels. Only small numbers of individuals were included in the HLA sub-analyses, which left unresolved whether HLA type had any influence on TCRB rearrangement. Naive, central memory and regulatory TCRB repertoires appeared more similar among patients than among healthy donors. At VDJ recombination sites, patients with type 1 diabetes made fewer insertions and deleted more nucleotides, a pattern implying thymic rearrangement abnormalities.

The clonotype originates from a woman younger than 35 in good health. The sample was naive CD4+ T cells from blood. Explained via the paper, the cell subset or site label denotes: true naive CD4+ T cells.

The CDR3: CASSERERGTGELFF. The nucleotide sequence is given as TGTGCCAGCAGTGAACGAGAAAGGGGCACCGGGGAGCTGTTTTTT. The chain uses TRBV6-1 and TRBJ2-2, with TRBD1 as a weak D call on 5 bases. The germline V gene sets CDR1 to MNHNS and CDR2 to SASEGT. The CDR3 contains 15 residues, cysteine and phenylalanine counted. The retained sequence is limited to the CDR3, 45 bases, with the frame set at the first base. V and J lose 2 bases and 4 bases, and a span of 11 bases separates them.